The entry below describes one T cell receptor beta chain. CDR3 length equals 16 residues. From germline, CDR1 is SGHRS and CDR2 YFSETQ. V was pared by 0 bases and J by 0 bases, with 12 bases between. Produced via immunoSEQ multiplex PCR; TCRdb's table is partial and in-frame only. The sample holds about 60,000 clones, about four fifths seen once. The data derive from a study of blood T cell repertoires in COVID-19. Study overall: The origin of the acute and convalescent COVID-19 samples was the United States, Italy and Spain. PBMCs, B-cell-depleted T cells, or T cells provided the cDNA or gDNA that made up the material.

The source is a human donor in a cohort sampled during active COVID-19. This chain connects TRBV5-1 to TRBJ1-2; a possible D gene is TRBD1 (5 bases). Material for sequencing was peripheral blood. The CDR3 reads CASSLGTGGANYGYTF. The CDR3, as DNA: TGCGCCAGCAGCTTGGGTACGGGGGGAGCTAACTATGGCTACACCTTC.